A selection of T cell receptor beta chains follows, all from one sample in a study of blood T cell repertoires in COVID-19. Profiled with immunoSEQ multiplex PCR; TCRdb holds only in-frame clones, not every one. The table lists a few hundred thousand clones, roughly 90% of them singletons. The sequencing input was PBMCs or T cells enriched from blood (not recorded which). These receptors were obtained from a woman in her thirties or forties who had recovered from COVID-19. Each CDR3 is given with its conserved first and last residue. Each record gives: D gene, clone size, V gene, J gene, CDR3 DNA, CDR3 protein. A D gene is named only where the DNA matches it firmly. Rows give clone size only sometimes, using once, few, many, or a class for an expanded clone.

>.|.|TRBV3-1/TRBV3-2|TRBJ2-2
TGTGCCAGCAGAGGGGGGGGGTTCACCGGGGAGCTGTTTTTT
CASRGGGFTGELFF
>.|.|TRBV13|TRBJ2-7
TGTGCCAGCAGCTTATGGGGGCCCGAGTACGAGCAGTACTTC
CASSLWGPEYEQYF
>.|few|TRBV4-1|TRBJ2-1
TGCGCCAGCAGCCAAACTAGTGTTGAGCAGTTCTTC
CASSQTSVEQFF
>.|.|TRBV6-5|TRBJ2-3
TGTGCCAGCAGGCCACTTACTAGCACAGATACGCAGTATTTT
CASRPLTSTDTQYF
>.|.|TRBV11-3|TRBJ2-1
TGTGCCAGCAGCTTAGTAGCAAATGAGCAGTTCTTC
CASSLVANEQFF
>TRBD2|.|TRBV5-1|TRBJ2-1
TGCGCCAGCAGCTCCGCCAGGACTAGCGGGAGCAATGAGCAGTTCTTC
CASSSARTSGSNEQFF
>TRBD2|.|TRBV23-1|TRBJ2-7
TGCGCCCCCGCGGGGAGTTCCCAGACTAGCCTGTCGAGCTACGAGCAGTACTTC
CAPAGSSQTSLSSYEQYF
>.|.|TRBV5-8|TRBJ1-4
TGTGCCAGCAGCCTTCGACAGAGAGTAGAAAAACTGTTTTTT
CASSLRQRVEKLFF
>.|.|TRBV7-7|TRBJ2-1
TGTGCTAGCAGCCCCGGTGGAGCGAATGAGCAGTTCTTC
CASSPGGANEQFF
>TRBD1|.|TRBV7-9|TRBJ1-2
TGTGCCAGCAGCTTAGGACAGGGGGACTATGGCTACACCTTC
CASSLGQGDYGYTF
>.|.|TRBV7-3|TRBJ2-3
TGTGCCAGCAGCTTAAGCCTAGCCTCAGATACGCAGTATTTT
CASSLSLASDTQYF
>TRBD1|.|TRBV30|TRBJ2-7
TGTGCCTGGCAAACTGACAGGGCCTACGAGCAGTACTTC
CAWQTDRAYEQYF
>TRBD2|.|TRBV19|TRBJ2-3
TGTGCCAGTAAGGCGGGGGGCCGGGGAGATACGCAGTATTTT
CASKAGGRGDTQYF
>TRBD2|.|TRBV7-2|TRBJ2-1
TGTGCCAGCAGCATAGCGGGGGGGGTTTACAATGAGCAGTTCTTC
CASSIAGGVYNEQFF
>TRBD1|.|TRBV10-3|TRBJ1-6
TGTGCCATCAGCCCCGGGACAGGTTATAATTCACCCCTCCACTTT
CAISPGTGYNSPLHF
>.|.|TRBV7-9|TRBJ2-3
TGTGCCAGCAACCCGTCGAGACTAGGCACAGATACGCAGTATTTT
CASNPSRLGTDTQYF
>.|.|TRBV30|TRBJ2-2
TGTGCCTGGAGTGAGGGGGTCGACACCGGGGAGCTGTTTTTT
CAWSEGVDTGELFF
>.|.|TRBV7-3|TRBJ1-6
TGTGCCAGCAGCTTAATGGGGGGGAATAATTCACCCCTCCACTTT
CASSLMGGNNSPLHF
>TRBD1|.|TRBV10-1|TRBJ1-4
TGCGCCAGCAGATCCCCGGGACAGGGTATGGAAGGCACTAATGAAAAACTGTTTTTT
CASRSPGQGMEGTNEKLFF
>.|once|TRBV7-9|TRBJ2-7
TGTGCCAGCAGCTTAGTAGACAAAGGCATCTACGAGCAGTACTTC
CASSLVDKGIYEQYF
>TRBD2|.|TRBV10-3|TRBJ2-1
TGTGCCATCAGTGAGTCGGTAGCGGGAGATTATGAGCAGTTCTTC
CAISESVAGDYEQFF
>.|.|TRBV24-1|TRBJ2-1
TGTGCCACCAGCGGAACGGGACACGGCAATGAGCAGTTCTTC
CATSGTGHGNEQFF
>TRBD2|.|TRBV2|TRBJ2-5
TGTGCCAGCAGTGACGGGAATAGCGGGAGGGTTGAGACCCAGTACTTC
CASSDGNSGRVETQYF
>TRBD2|.|TRBV9|TRBJ2-5
TGTGCCAGCAGCGTAGGTTCTAGCGGGGACGGAGAGACCCAGTACTTC
CASSVGSSGDGETQYF
>TRBD1|.|TRBV28|TRBJ1-4
TGTGCCAGCACCAAGCCAAGAGGGACAGGGGAGGAAAAACTGTTTTTT
CASTKPRGTGEEKLFF
>TRBD1|.|TRBV30|TRBJ1-1
TGTGCCTGGAGGACAGGGGGCACTGAAGCTTTCTTT
CAWRTGGTEAFF
>.|.|TRBV5-1|TRBJ1-1
TGCGCCAGCAGCGTAGGGGTAGGAGAAGTTGGCACTGAAGCTTTCTTT
CASSVGVGEVGTEAFF
>.|.|TRBV6-5|TRBJ2-7
TGTGCCAGCACCTCCGGCGGGGTCGAGCAGTACTTC
CASTSGGVEQYF
>TRBD1|.|TRBV30|TRBJ1-5
TGTGCCTGGAGTGTAAGACAGGGGAATCAGCCCCAGCATTTT
CAWSVRQGNQPQHF
>TRBD1|few|TRBV28|TRBJ2-7
TGTGCCAGCAGTCCGCCGACAGGGGGCTACGAGCAGTACTTC
CASSPPTGGYEQYF
>.|few|TRBV11-3|TRBJ1-2
TGTGCCAGCCGGGGAGGGAATAACTATGGCTACACCTTC
CASRGGNNYGYTF
>TRBD2|.|TRBV3-1/TRBV3-2|TRBJ2-5
TGTGCCAGCAGCCAAGGTGGACTAGCGGGATTGTACCAAGAGACCCAGTACTTC
CASSQGGLAGLYQETQYF
>TRBD1|.|TRBV24-1|TRBJ1-2
TGTGCCACCAGTGAGGGGACAGGGGGCTATGGCTACACCTTC
CATSEGTGGYGYTF
>.|.|TRBV6-5|TRBJ1-4
TGTGCCTCCCACGGGGGGGCCGTTAATGAAAAACTGTTTTTT
CASHGGAVNEKLFF
>TRBD2|.|TRBV6-2/TRBV6-3|TRBJ2-5
TGTGCCAGCAGTTACTCCCAAGCGGGAGGGGGAGAGACCCAGTACTTC
CASSYSQAGGGETQYF
>.|.|TRBV4-3|TRBJ1-5
TGCGCCAGCAGCCAGGGGGGAGGCCGAAATCAGCCCCAGCATTTT
CASSQGGGRNQPQHF
>.|.|TRBV18|TRBJ1-3
TGTGCCAGCTCACCGGGGACTGACGGAAACACCATATATTTT
CASSPGTDGNTIYF
>.|.|TRBV19|TRBJ1-1
TGTGCCAGTAGTTGGACAGTTGCCACTGAAGCTTTCTTT
CASSWTVATEAFF
>.|.|TRBV7-9|TRBJ2-5
TGTGCCAGCAGCCCCAGGACCGGGGGTCCGGAGACCCAGTACTTC
CASSPRTGGPETQYF
>TRBD2|.|TRBV7-9|TRBJ2-1
TGTGCCAGCAGCTTAGCTCGCGGGAGAGGGGATGAGCAGTTCTTC
CASSLARGRGDEQFF
>TRBD1|.|TRBV6-5|TRBJ1-1
TGTGCCAGCAGCCTATTACAGGGGCGAGGTGAAGCTTTCTTT
CASSLLQGRGEAFF
>TRBD2|.|TRBV19|TRBJ2-3
TGTGCCAGTAGTATCCGGACTAGCGGGAGTGGCACAGATACGCAGTATTTT
CASSIRTSGSGTDTQYF
>TRBD1|.|TRBV7-8|TRBJ2-1
TGTGCCAGCAGCTCGGGACAGGGTCTCCACAATGAGCAGTTCTTC
CASSSGQGLHNEQFF
>TRBD1|.|TRBV6-5|TRBJ2-7
TGTGCCAGCAGCGCGGACAGGAGCTCCTACGAGCAGTACTTC
CASSADRSSYEQYF
>.|.|TRBV9|TRBJ1-2
TGTGCCAGCAGCGTAGCTATAGGGGACTATGGCTACACCTTC
CASSVAIGDYGYTF
>TRBD2|.|TRBV7-6|TRBJ2-7
TGTGCCAGCAGCTTTCAGACTAGCGGAGTATACTACGAGCAGTACTTC
CASSFQTSGVYYEQYF